The 4 T cell receptor beta chains in this list originate from one sample, sequenced in a study of blood T cell repertoires in COVID-19. The protocol was immunoSEQ multiplex PCR, while the TCRdb copy is restricted to in-frame clones and leaves out a portion. The table records fewer than 350,000 clones, under 90% of them present only once. Sequencing was done on a sample of PBMCs or T cells enriched from blood (not recorded which). These TCRs come from a man aged 60-69 years who had recovered from COVID-19.

The chain uses TRBV7-8 and TRBJ2-7; perhaps TRBD1 as D (6 bases). CDR3 length: 13 amino acids. The germline V gene encodes CDR1 SGHVS and CDR2 FQNEAQ. Trimming removed 3 bases from V and 3 bases from J, with 9 bases in between. CDR3 sequence: CASSLPGDYEQYF. CDR3 nucleotide sequence: TGTGCCAGCAGCTTGCCAGGGGACTACGAGCAGTACTTC.

The chain joins TRBV3-1 (or the pseudogene TRBV3-2) to TRBJ2-7, with D possibly being TRBD1 (5 bases). The CDR3 extends over 14 amino acids. CDR1 and CDR2 (germline): LGHDT, YNNKEL (reference sequence). Trimming took 4 bases from V and 3 from J, leaving 13 bases between them. CDR3 sequence: CASSPLGQDYEQYF. Here the CDR3 DNA reads TGTGCCAGCAGCCCCTTGGGGCAGGACTACGAGCAGTACTTC.

This clone has just one count. The chain is built from TRBV28 and TRBJ2-2, with D uncertain. V was trimmed by 6 bases and J by 0 bases, leaving 11 bases between them. Germline V gene data show CDR1 as MDHEN and CDR2 as SYDVKM. The CDR3 is made up of 15 amino acids. CDR3 protein: CASSPRFPNTGELFF. Written as DNA, the CDR3 is TGTGCCAGCAGCCCACGGTTCCCGAACACCGGGGAGCTGTTTTTT.

The chain combines TRBV28 with TRBJ1-2; D unclear. Trimming removed 2 bases from V and 0 bases from J, with 13 bases in between. The CDR3 has 16 amino acids. Germline CDR1 is MDHEN and CDR2 is SYDVKM. The CDR3 nucleotides are TGTGCCAGCAGTTTAGTTACCAGTTATACTAACTATGGCTACACCTTC. It encodes CASSLVTSYTNYGYTF.